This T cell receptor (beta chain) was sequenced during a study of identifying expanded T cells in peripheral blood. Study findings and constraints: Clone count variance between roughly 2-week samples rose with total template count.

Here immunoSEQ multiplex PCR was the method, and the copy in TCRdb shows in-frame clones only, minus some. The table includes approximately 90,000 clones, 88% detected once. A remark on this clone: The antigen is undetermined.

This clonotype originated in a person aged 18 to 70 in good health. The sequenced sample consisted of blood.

The CDR3 DNA is TGTGCCAGCAGACCTAGCGGGGGGGCTTCGGATACGCAGTATTTT. It is translated as CASRPSGGASDTQYF. The chain employs TRBV6-4 and TRBJ2-3; TRBD2 agrees at 12 bases. Germline trimming cut 6 bases from V and 6 bases from J; bases unmatched to any gene: 7. CDR1 and CDR2 (germline): MRHNA, SNTAGT. This CDR3 has 15 residues.